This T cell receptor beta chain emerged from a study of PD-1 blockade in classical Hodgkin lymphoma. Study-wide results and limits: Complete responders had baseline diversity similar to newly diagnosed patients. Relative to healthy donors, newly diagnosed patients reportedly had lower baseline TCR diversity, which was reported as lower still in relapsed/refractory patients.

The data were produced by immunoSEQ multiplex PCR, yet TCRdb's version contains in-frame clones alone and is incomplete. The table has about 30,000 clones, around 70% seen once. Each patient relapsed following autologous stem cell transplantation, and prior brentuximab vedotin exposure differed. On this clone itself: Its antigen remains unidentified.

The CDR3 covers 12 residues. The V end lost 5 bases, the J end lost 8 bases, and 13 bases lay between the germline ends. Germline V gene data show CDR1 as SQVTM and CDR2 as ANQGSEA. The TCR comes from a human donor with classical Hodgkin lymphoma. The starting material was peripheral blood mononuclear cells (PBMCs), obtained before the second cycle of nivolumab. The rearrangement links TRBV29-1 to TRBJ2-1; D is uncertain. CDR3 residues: CSVRSLVDEQFF. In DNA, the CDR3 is TGCAGCGTTCGTAGCCTCGTCGATGAGCAGTTCTTC.